This T cell receptor beta chain was identified during a study of neurological immune-mediated disorders. General observations from the study: CDR3 amino acid sequences of expanded clones were not shared across subjects, a result suggesting private repertoires in all groups.

This clonotype was observed at least ten times. Its antigen is not identified. The CDR3 has 14 residues. Germline lookup yields CDR1 SGHDT and CDR2 YYEEEE. V lost 1 base and J 6 bases, leaving 11 bases between the germline ends. Time point of the sample: longitudinal time-point 2. Where libraries were unsorted, they were derived from 2 million PBMCs stored at -80 degrees C. 5'RACE with 10-nucleotide random UMIs produced the cDNA. Over 170 million TCR-beta sequences, together covering 15-18 subjects, were produced by every individual sequencing run that was carried out. TCRdb re-derived calls from the 5' RACE reads in MiXCR, one entry per CDR3 protein. There are 40,000 to 60,000 distinct CDR3 sequences in the sample; about 12% occur only once, and 3.5% to 5.5% lies in the top ten.

The clonotype comes from a male donor with HTLV-1-associated myelopathy (HAM/TSP). The V and J genes are TRBV5-6 and TRBJ2-1; D remains ambiguous. Sequencing used PBMCs. This CDR3 is CASSLLRRGNEQFF. The CDR3 DNA follows: TGTGCCAGCAGCTTGTTAAGGCGAGGCAATGAGCAGTTCTTC.